What follows are 5 T cell receptor beta chains derived from one specimen sequenced in a study of OX40 agonist ivuxolimab in advanced cancers. Clones were sequenced by immunoSEQ multiplex PCR, and TCRdb holds only the in-frame ones, with some missing. This table has 30,000 to 35,000 clones, approximately 89% appearing once. The starting material was CD4+ or CD8+ T cells sorted from blood, obtained in a trial of the OX40 agonist ivuxolimab. The receptors shown here come from an adult with an advanced solid tumor such as melanoma, head and neck, liver or kidney cancer.

The count of this clone is one. The V and J genes are TRBV6-5 and TRBJ1-1, with D possibly being TRBD1 (5 bases). This CDR3 spans 15 amino acids. Germline V gene sequence: CDR1 MNHEY, CDR2 SVGAGI. The V gene lost 7 bases and the J gene lost 3 bases, with 18 bases spanning the gap. This chain's CDR3 is CASTVSGIHDTEAFF. As DNA, the CDR3 is TGTGCCAGCACCGTTTCAGGGATTCATGACACTGAAGCTTTCTTT.

J is TRBJ1-4 and V is TRBV7-9, with D perhaps TRBD1 (5 bases). V was shortened by 4 bases and J by 8 bases, with 14 bases between the two germline ends. CDR1 is SEHNR, CDR2 FQNEAQ, per germline (reference sequence). The CDR3 runs to 14 residues. Here the CDR3 DNA reads TGTGCCAGCAGCTCCGGAGGGGTAGGGGAAAAACTGTTTTTT. This translates into CASSSGGVGEKLFF.

The CDR3 region is CASSYSFTGPEAFF. The CDR3 DNA sequence: TGTGCCAGCAGTTACTCGTTCACAGGGCCTGAAGCTTTCTTT. The chain joins TRBV6-5 to TRBJ1-1, with D possibly TRBD1 on 6 matching bases. With 0 bases removed from V and 6 bases from J, the gap between germline ends came to 11 bases. From germline, CDR1 is MNHEY and CDR2 SVGAGI. The CDR3 has 14 amino acids.

The rearrangement joins TRBV5-6 to TRBJ2-2; 9 nucleotides agree with TRBD2. The CDR3 has 17 residues. Germline V gene lookup returns CDR1 SGHDT and CDR2 YYEEEE. Trimming at V came to 1 base and at J to 7 bases, leaving 11 bases not matched to a gene. CDR3 amino acids: CASSLFSASGIGGELFF. CDR3 nucleotides: TGTGCCAGCAGCTTGTTTTCGGCTAGCGGGATCGGCGGGGAGCTGTTTTTT.

V is TRBV7-2 and J is TRBJ2-7, with D maybe TRBD2 (5 bases). The CDR3 is 15 residues long. Germline CDR1 and CDR2: SGHTA and FQGNSA. Trimming stripped 5 bases from V and 2 bases from J, with 16 bases between. CDR3 nucleotide sequence: TGTGCCAGCAGCCAAACGGGGTACGGCACCTACGAGCAGTACTTC. Translated: CASSQTGYGTYEQYF.